The next 17 T cell receptor beta chains were all read from a single sample in a study of identical twins. TCRdb re-derived calls from the 5' RACE reads in MiXCR, one entry per CDR3 protein. The sample contains some 190,000 distinct CDR3 sequences, approximately 16% of which appear only once. These data also featured in a second study, about T cells expressing NK-cell markers.

The source material was CD8+ T cells sorted from blood. The receptors shown here come from a woman between 18 and 30 years old in good health.

This sequence joins TRBV12-3 or TRBV12-4 and TRBJ2-2; 10 bases line up with TRBD1. With V trimmed by 2 bases and J by 0 bases, 3 bases remained unmatched. The CDR3 covers 17 residues. The CDR3 sequence is CASSLRTGGPNTGELFF. DNA for the CDR3: TGTGCCAGCAGTTTAAGGACAGGGGGACCGAACACCGGGGAGCTGTTTTTT.

This chain uses TRBV7-2 with TRBJ2-7, with TRBD2 as a possible D gene (6 bases). Germline CDR1 SGHTA, CDR2 FQGNSA. The V end was cut by 1 base, the J end by 5 bases, with 15 bases between. The CDR3 totals 15 residues. The CDR3 sequence is CASSLGGLAIDEQYF. CDR3 DNA sequence: TGTGCCAGCAGCTTAGGAGGCCTAGCGATCGACGAGCAGTACTTC.

This clonotype was found many times. The genes are TRBV12-3 or TRBV12-4 and TRBJ2-3, with 7 nucleotides matching TRBD2. With V trimmed by 5 bases and J by 14 bases, 10 bases remained unmatched. This CDR3 is built from 12 residues. CDR3 sequence reads: CASSPLREASYF. DNA for the CDR3: TGTGCCAGCAGTCCCCTACGGGAGGCTTCGTATTTT.

The J gene is TRBJ2-3, the V gene TRBV9; the match to TRBD2 covers 8 bases. Germline V gene sequence: CDR1 SGDLS, CDR2 YYNGEE. This CDR3 has 14 residues. J was trimmed by 3 bases and V by 3 bases; bases with no gene match: 3. DNA of the CDR3: TGTGCCAGCAGCGCGGGGGGGCCGACAGATACGCAGTATTTT. It codes for CASSAGGPTDTQYF.

This clonotype was counted between two and nine times. The V and J genes are TRBV25-1 and TRBJ1-1; D not certain. Between the trimmed V and J ends, which lost 2 bases and 5 bases, there was a span of 15 bases. CDR1 and CDR2 from the germline V gene are MGHDK and SYGVNS. The length of the CDR3 is 15 residues. In nucleotides, the CDR3 is TGTGCCAGCAGTGAAGACGGACGAGTGGTGACTGAAGCTTTCTTT. It encodes CASSEDGRVVTEAFF.

The CDR3 coding sequence is TGTGCCACGGGGACAGGGGATTTTTACAATGAGCAGTTCTTC. This sequence encodes CATGTGDFYNEQFF. The chain employs TRBV11-2 and TRBJ2-1, with 10 bases aligning to TRBD1. V gave up 10 bases and J gave up 4 bases; unmatched junction bases: 7. The germline V gene encodes CDR1 SGHAT and CDR2 FQNNGV. The CDR3 length is 14 residues.

This clonotype was seen a few times. The chain joins TRBV11-2 to TRBJ2-1, with 14 bases matching TRBD2. Trimming cost V 3 bases and J 10 bases; bases outside gene matches: 14. The germline V gene has CDR1 SGHAT and CDR2 FQNNGV. The CDR3 covers 18 residues. CDR3 DNA sequence: TGTGCCAGCAGCTTTGGCCTAATGCGACTAGCGGGAGGGTGGGAGCAGTTCTTC. It specifies CASSFGLMRLAGGWEQFF.

The V gene is TRBV7-8, the J gene TRBJ2-7; the match to TRBD2 covers 8 bases. CDR1 SGHVS and CDR2 FQNEAQ come from the germline V gene. V was pared by 5 bases and J by 3 bases, with 9 bases of the junction left unmatched. The CDR3 covers 15 residues. CDR3 region: CASSGTSGTYYEQYF. The CDR3 DNA follows: TGTGCCAGCAGCGGTACTAGCGGAACCTACTACGAGCAGTACTTC. Together with reference TRBV7-8 and TRBJ2-7, the CDR3 gives the full variable domain: GAGVSQSPRYKVAKRGQDVALRCDPISGHVSLFWYQQALGQGPEFLTYFQNEAQLDKSGLPSDRFFAERPEGSVSTLKIQRTQQEDSAVYLCASSGTSGTYYEQYFGPGTRLTVT.

This clonotype was seen repeatedly, ten times or more. This rearrangement joins TRBV4-3 to TRBJ2-3; perhaps TRBD2 as D (6 bases). The CDR3 has 16 residues. Germline CDR1 reads LGHNA; CDR2 reads YSLEER. Trimming took 0 bases from V and 1 from J, leaving 11 bases between them. Written as DNA, the CDR3 is TGCGCCAGCAGCCAAGATCTGGCGGGACGCACAGATACGCAGTATTTT. It is translated as CASSQDLAGRTDTQYF.

The sample holds a few counts of this clonotype. V is TRBV6-2 or TRBV6-3 and J is TRBJ2-5; no reliable D call. The V end lost 7 bases, the J end lost 5 bases, and 14 bases lay between the germline ends. Looked up from germline, CDR1 is MNHEY and CDR2 is SVGEGT. The CDR3 runs 13 residues. The CDR3 coding sequence is TGTGCCAGCACCCCAAGGCCGCGGGAGACCCAGTACTTC. Its translation is CASTPRPRETQYF.

The gene calls are TRBV12-3 or TRBV12-4 and TRBJ2-5; D unclear. The CDR3 spans 14 residues. V dropped 6 bases and J dropped 3 bases, with 14 bases sitting between them. The CDR3 DNA follows: TGTGCCAGCAGGCCCGTGTGGGCGGAAGAGACCCAGTACTTC. Protein: CASRPVWAEETQYF.

This clonotype has only a few counts. The rearrangement uses TRBV7-2 and TRBJ2-7, with 7 nucleotides matching TRBD2. Germline V gene sequence: CDR1 SGHTA, CDR2 FQGNSA. The V segment lost 5 bases and the J segment 5 bases; nucleotides outside the gene matches: 12. The CDR3 has 15 amino acids. The CDR3 loop is CASSPEGGGYHEQYF. The DNA of the CDR3 is TGTGCCAGCAGCCCAGAGGGCGGGGGATACCACGAGCAGTACTTC. Combining the CDR3 with reference TRBV7-2 and TRBJ2-7 gives the whole variable domain GAGVSQSPSNKVTEKGKDVELRCDPISGHTALYWYRQSLGQGLEFLIYFQGNSAPDKSGLPSDRFSAERTGGSVSTLTIQRTQQEDSAVYLCASSPEGGGYHEQYFGPGTRLTVT.

J is TRBJ1-2 and V is TRBV7-9; the match to TRBD1 covers 7 bases. Germline loops: CDR1 SEHNR, CDR2 FQNEAQ (reference sequence). CDR3 length equals 16 residues. V shed 1 base, J shed 2 bases, and the junction held 7 bases outside the gene matches. The DNA of the CDR3 is TGTGCCAGCAGCTTAGGAAGACCGGGACAGAACTATGGCTACACCTTC. It specifies CASSLGRPGQNYGYTF.

V and J are TRBV6-4 and TRBJ2-3; TRBD1 matches 8 bases. V dropped 0 bases and J dropped 4; count of bases not matched to a gene: 0. Germline CDR1 and CDR2: MRHNA and SNTAGT. The CDR3 runs 14 residues. The CDR3 DNA follows: TGTGCCAGCAGTGACTCGACAGGGGCAGATACGCAGTATTTT. This encodes CASSDSTGADTQYF.

The J gene is TRBJ2-2, the V gene TRBV6-4, with D hard to call. The CDR3 has 13 residues. Trimming stripped 4 bases from V and 2 bases from J, with 5 bases between. The germline V gene encodes CDR1 MRHNA and CDR2 SNTAGT. The CDR3 DNA reads TGTGCCAGCAGTGGACATAACACCGGGGAGCTGTTTTTT. It specifies CASSGHNTGELFF.

This clonotype was counted only a few times. The V and J genes are TRBV12-3 or TRBV12-4 and TRBJ2-3; a possible D gene is TRBD2 (5 bases). The CDR3 covers 13 residues. Trimming took 5 bases from V and 6 from J, leaving 12 bases between them. The CDR3 DNA follows: TGTGCCAGCAGTACGGAGGTGGGCGATACGCAGTATTTT. This sequence encodes CASSTEVGDTQYF.

The chain recombines TRBV29-1 with TRBJ2-2, with D unresolved. V was cut by 4 bases and J by 1 base, with 7 bases left in between. The CDR3 is 13 amino acids. Germline CDR1 reads SQVTM; CDR2 reads ANQGSEA. This CDR3 is CSVVSENTGELFF. The CDR3 DNA sequence: TGCAGCGTTGTCTCAGAGAACACCGGGGAGCTGTTTTTT.